These 27 T cell receptor beta chains came from one sample sequenced in a study of identical twins' blood T cells. TCRdb re-called the 5' RACE reads with MiXCR, one entry per CDR3 protein. The top ten hold 5.5% to 6.5% of the sample, which has 350,000 to 450,000 distinct CDR3 sequences, under 30% seen once. Sequenced: PBMCs. These receptors were taken from a woman between 18 and 50 years old in good health.

The chain links TRBV6-5 to TRBJ2-2; either TRBD1 or TRBD2 may supply D (6 bases each). Trimming shortened V by 6 bases and J by 2 bases, and 13 bases separated the two germline ends. The CDR3 is 15 residues long. CDR1 is MNHEY, CDR2 SVGAGI, per germline. CDR3 nucleotides: TGTGCCAGCAGATGGAGGGGGACTAACACCGGGGAGCTGTTTTTT. Protein product: CASRWRGTNTGELFF.

The J gene is TRBJ2-5, the V gene TRBV20-1; no reliable D call. There are 17 residues in the CDR3. The germline CDR1 and CDR2 sequences are DFQATT and SNEGSKA (reference sequence). Trimming took off 0 bases at V and 2 bases at J, with 19 bases between the two ends. The chain's CDR3 is CSARDTLSVWGQETQYF. CDR3 DNA sequence: TGCAGTGCTAGAGATACTCTGTCGGTATGGGGACAAGAGACCCAGTACTTC.

The chain has TRBV5-1 and TRBJ1-5; D gene uncertain. Trimming pared 0 bases from V and 5 bases from J, leaving 12 bases between. The CDR3 is 15 residues long. Germline loops: CDR1 SGHRS, CDR2 YFSETQ. The CDR3 is CASSLVAVPDQPQHF. The DNA for the CDR3 is TGCGCCAGCAGCTTGGTAGCGGTCCCTGATCAGCCCCAGCATTTT. The full variable domain, with the rest looked up from reference TRBV5-1 and TRBJ1-5, is KAGVTQTPRYLIKTRGQQVTLSCSPISGHRSVSWYQQTPGQGLQFLFEYFSETQRNKGNFPGRFSGRQFSNSRSEMNVSTLELGDSALYLCASSLVAVPDQPQHFGDGTRLSIL.

This clonotype was recorded a few times. The V gene is TRBV20-1, the J gene TRBJ2-2; D uncertain. The length of the CDR3 is 14 residues. Germline CDR1 DFQATT, CDR2 SNEGSKA (reference sequence). V lost 3 bases and J lost 1, with 9 bases in between. CDR3 nucleotide sequence: TGCAGTGCTAGCGAGCTCGTGAACACCGGGGAGCTGTTTTTT. Its protein product is CSASELVNTGELFF.

About this clonotype: A much larger clone differs by one base, so this may be a read error. This sequence joins TRBV5-4 and TRBJ1-4, with 8 bases that match TRBD1. The CDR3 runs 17 residues. Germline CDR1 is SGHNT and CDR2 is YYREEE (reference sequence). CDR3 nucleotides: TGTGCCAGCAGCTCGGGTCTGAGGACAGGGAGGAATGAAAAAGTGTTTTTT. Translating gives CASSSGLRTGRNEKVFF.

The rearrangement joins TRBV7-9 to TRBJ2-3, with D perhaps matching TRBD1 (6 bases). Germline loops: CDR1 SEHNR, CDR2 FQNEAQ (reference sequence). With 10 bases removed from V and 2 bases from J, the gap between germline ends came to 25 bases. CDR3 length: 17 amino acids. The CDR3 DNA follows: TGTGCCACCGAAACTAAACCGGGACACAGCCCCACAGATACGCAGTATTTT. As protein: CATETKPGHSPTDTQYF.

The chain carries TRBV20-1 and TRBJ2-5; 8 positions agree with TRBD2. After removal of 3 bases from V and 1 base from J, the junction contained 7 bases not matched to a gene. The CDR3 consists of 15 residues. From germline, CDR1 is DFQATT and CDR2 SNEGSKA (reference sequence). CDR3 loop: CSASLRGDFQETQYF. In DNA, the CDR3 is TGCAGTGCTAGTCTGCGGGGGGACTTCCAAGAGACCCAGTACTTC.

This clonotype appeared many times. The V gene is TRBV2, the J gene TRBJ1-1; D is unresolved. Trimming shortened V by 2 bases and J by 8 bases, and 12 bases separated the two germline ends. CDR1 is SNHLY, CDR2 FYNNEI, per germline. CDR3 size: 13 residues. The CDR3 DNA reads as TGTGCCAGCAGTGAAACTTGGTCCTCCGAAGCTTTCTTT. This translates into CASSETWSSEAFF.

This clonotype was seen repeatedly, ten times or more. A read error may account for a junction end that differs from germline. The chain uses TRBV5-1 and TRBJ1-1; 9 nucleotides align to TRBD1. Germline V gene data show CDR1 as SGHRS and CDR2 as YFSETQ. The CDR3 covers 14 residues. This chain's CDR3 is CASSSGQGILEGFF. DNA for the CDR3: TGCGCCAGCAGCAGCGGACAGGGGATACTAGAAGGTTTCTTT.

This clonotype appeared many times. This chain joins TRBV2 and TRBJ1-5, with TRBD1 matching over 7 bases. In germline, CDR1 is SNHLY, CDR2 FYNNEI. Trimming removed 6 bases from V and 5 bases from J; junction bases left unmatched: 7. There are 14 residues in the CDR3. This CDR3 is CASREGQLHQPQHF. The DNA for the CDR3 is TGTGCCAGCAGGGAGGGACAGCTCCATCAGCCCCAGCATTTT.

The rearrangement uses TRBV2 and TRBJ1-1; no definite D call. This CDR3 is built from 14 residues. V lost 6 bases to trimming and J lost 0 bases, with 11 bases between them. Looked up from germline, CDR1 is SNHLY and CDR2 is FYNNEI. CDR3 residues: CASSHYGVNTEAFF. As DNA, the CDR3 is TGTGCCAGCAGCCATTATGGGGTGAACACTGAAGCTTTCTTT.

This chain links TRBV4-3 with TRBJ1-2; D is unresolved. From germline, CDR1 is LGHNA and CDR2 YSLEER. The CDR3 extends over 13 amino acids. V lost 0 bases to trimming and J lost 2 bases, with 4 bases between them. The CDR3: CASSQDQNYGYTF. In nucleotides, the CDR3 is TGCGCCAGCAGCCAAGATCAAAACTATGGCTACACCTTC.

This clonotype was counted only a few times. This chain connects TRBV20-1 to TRBJ2-2; 8 nucleotides align to TRBD2. The CDR3 consists of 15 residues. Germline V lookup: CDR1 DFQATT, CDR2 SNEGSKA (reference sequence). V lost 5 bases and J lost 1; bases outside the gene matches: 6. The CDR3 DNA reads as TGCAGTGCTCGTGTAGCGGGGAGGAACACCGGGGAGCTGTTTTTT. Protein: CSARVAGRNTGELFF.

This sequence joins TRBV7-9 and TRBJ1-5; 10 bases are shared with TRBD1. With V trimmed by 5 bases and J by 6 bases, 7 bases remained unmatched. Per germline, CDR1 SEHNR and CDR2 FQNEAQ (reference sequence). There are 15 residues in the CDR3. The CDR3 here is CASSPGTGETQPQHF. CDR3 in DNA: TGTGCCAGCAGCCCCGGGACAGGGGAAACTCAGCCCCAGCATTTT.

On this clonotype itself: Just one base apart from a much larger clone, this may be a read error. The chain employs TRBV25-1 and TRBJ2-2, with D unresolved. CDR3 length equals 12 residues. CDR1 is MGHDK and CDR2 is SYGVNS in the germline V gene. The CDR3 loop reads CTSSDDTGELFF. Written as DNA, the CDR3 is TGTACCAGCAGTGATGACACCGGGGAGCTGTTTTTT. The entire variable domain, with the rest obtained from reference TRBV25-1 and TRBJ2-2, is as follows: EADIYQTPRYLVIGTGKKITLECSQTMGHDKMYWYQQDPGMELHLIHYSYGVNSTEKGDLSSESTVSRIRTEHFPLTLESARPSHTSQYLCTSSDDTGELFFGEGSRLTVL.

The rearrangement uses TRBV20-1 and TRBJ2-3, with D perhaps matching TRBD1 (6 bases). Trimming removed 8 bases at V and 4 bases at J, with 13 bases between. The germline V gene encodes CDR1 DFQATT and CDR2 SNEGSKA (reference sequence). The CDR3 consists of 12 residues. The CDR3 nucleotides read TGCAGTTCTTCCGGACAGCCAGATACGCAGTATTTT. This encodes CSSSGQPDTQYF.

This clonotype was seen only a few times. This chain connects TRBV12-5 to TRBJ1-4; TRBD1 is a possible D gene (6 bases). This CDR3 spans 14 amino acids. V was shortened by 3 bases and J by 6 bases, with 11 bases between the two germline ends. The germline CDR1 and CDR2 sequences are LGHNT and FRNRAP. CDR3 residues: CASGLGGLDEKLFF. The CDR3 nucleotides are TGTGCTAGTGGTTTAGGGGGTTTAGATGAAAAACTGTTTTTT.

This clonotype turned up a few times. The chain links TRBV3-1 to TRBJ2-2; 7 nucleotides align to TRBD1. The germline CDR1 and CDR2 sequences are LGHDT and YNNKEL (reference sequence). V lost 2 bases, J lost 3 bases, and 6 bases stayed unmatched. CDR3 length: 16 amino acids. The CDR3 spells CASSQCTGVDTGELFF. In nucleotides, the CDR3 is TGTGCCAGCAGCCAATGTACAGGGGTCGACACCGGGGAGCTGTTTTTT.

This clonotype was detected a few times. CDR3 protein: CASSEGYRNKPDYEQYF. The DNA for the CDR3 is TGTGCCAGCAGTGAAGGGTACAGAAATAAGCCAGACTACGAGCAGTACTTC. The chain combines TRBV25-1 with TRBJ2-7; D is unresolved. Germline V gives CDR1 MGHDK, CDR2 SYGVNS. This CDR3 spans 17 amino acids. The germline V and J ends were trimmed by 2 bases and 3 bases, with 20 bases remaining between them.

The CDR3 loop reads CASSQDLPGELFF. The CDR3 nucleotides read TGCGCCAGCAGCCAAGATCTCCCGGGGGAGCTGTTTTTT. V is TRBV4-3 and J is TRBJ2-2; no firm D call. CDR3 length: 13 amino acids. From germline, CDR1 is LGHNA and CDR2 YSLEER. V was clipped by 0 bases and J by 8 bases, with 7 bases between them.

V is TRBV14 and J is TRBJ2-1, with 8 bases fitting TRBD1. The germline CDR1 and CDR2 sequences are SGHDN and FVKESK. This CDR3 comprises 15 residues. V gave up 6 bases and J gave up 9 bases; unmatched junction bases: 13. CDR3 DNA: TGTGCCAGCAGTCCGACCAGGGGGCGCGAAATTGAGCAGTTCTTC. Translating gives CASSPTRGREIEQFF.

The rearrangement links TRBV6-5 to TRBJ2-1; 7 nucleotides agree with TRBD2. This CDR3 spans 16 amino acids. CDR1 and CDR2 (germline): MNHEY, SVGAGI. The trim removed 1 base at V and 2 bases at J, leaving 5 bases unmatched. For the CDR3, the DNA is TGTGCCAGCAGTTACTTGCGGGAGAGTGCCTACAATGAGCAGTTCTTC. It translates to CASSYLRESAYNEQFF.

Note on this clonotype: A junction boundary mismatches the germline segment, possibly from a read error. V is TRBV20-1 and J is TRBJ2-3; D is uncertain. This CDR3 is 13 amino acids long. Germline-derived CDR1 and CDR2 are DFQATT and SNEGSKA (reference sequence). The chain's CDR3 is CGARQRLADTQYF. The CDR3 bases are TGCGGTGCTAGACAACGACTGGCAGATACGCAGTATTTT.

This clonotype was detected ten times or more. The CDR3 sequence is CASSDYTDTQYF. DNA of the CDR3: TGTGCCAGCAGTGATTACACAGATACGCAGTATTTT. The V call is TRBV6-1, the J call TRBJ2-3; D not resolved. The germline gives CDR1 MNHNS, CDR2 SASEGT. V was cut by 3 bases and J by 2 bases, with 3 bases left in between. The CDR3 extends over 12 amino acids.

This clonotype appeared a few times. This chain uses TRBV7-8 with TRBJ1-5, with D possibly matching TRBD1 (5 bases). This CDR3 spans 17 amino acids. V gave up 1 base and J gave up 2 bases, with 15 bases separating them. CDR1 is SGHVS and CDR2 is FQNEAQ in the germline V gene. The DNA of the CDR3 is TGTGCCAGCAGCTTAGTCCGCCAGCTGGGGCGCAATCAGCCCCAGCATTTT. Protein: CASSLVRQLGRNQPQHF. The whole variable domain, remainder taken from reference TRBV7-8 and TRBJ1-5, is GAGVSQSPRYKVAKRGQDVALRCDPISGHVSLFWYQQALGQGPEFLTYFQNEAQLDKSGLPSDRFFAERPEGSVSTLKIQRTQQEDSAVYLCASSLVRQLGRNQPQHFGDGTRLSIL.

This rearrangement joins TRBV11-2 to TRBJ1-1; D is uncertain. Germline V gene sequence: CDR1 SGHAT, CDR2 FQNNGV. This CDR3 comprises 13 residues. Trimming stripped 3 bases from V and 10 bases from J, with 15 bases between. The CDR3 nucleotides are TGTGCCAGCAGCTTCTTCGCCTCATTGGGAGCTTTCTTT. This gives the protein CASSFFASLGAFF.

V gene TRBV20-1 combines with J gene TRBJ1-3, with a possible D match to TRBD1 (6 bases). Deletions cut 3 bases from V and 3 bases from J, with 12 bases between. CDR3 length: 14 amino acids. Germline CDR1 reads DFQATT; CDR2 reads SNEGSKA (reference sequence). The DNA for the CDR3 is TGCAGTGCTAGGGAGGACAGAGTTGGAAACACCATATATTTT. Protein product: CSAREDRVGNTIYF.